The entry below gives a single TCR beta chain sequence along with its context. Trimming shortened V by 1 base and J by 6 bases, and 10 bases separated the two germline ends. CDR3 size: 13 residues. This sample is drawn from a study of shared T cell receptors in the human thymus. Here immunoSEQ multiplex PCR was the method, and the copy in TCRdb shows in-frame clones only, minus some. The table records hundreds of thousands of clones, 75% to 85% of them present only once. These data were also reused for a study on human thymus T cells. That work states: Healthy Finnish infants undergoing corrective surgery for congenital heart defects provided the donor material. During corrective heart surgery, resections were taken, and the thymus tissue came from them. Use of V and J genes seemed skewed within the thymic and blood repertoires. Related research examined unrelated individuals and reported that their thymic repertoires overlapped highly.

The origin of this receptor is a boy less than two years old with a congenital heart defect. Sequencing input: thymocytes. The J gene is TRBJ2-7, the V gene TRBV23-1, with D perhaps TRBD2 (7 bases). TRBV23-1 is recorded as an ORF, its role being uncertain. The CDR3, as DNA: TGCGCCAGCAGTCAATGGCGGGGGCGCGAGCAGTACTTC. Amino acid sequence: CASSQWRGREQYF.